The following is a T cell receptor beta chain sequence with its context. These data are taken from a study of blood T cell repertoires in COVID-19. Study in general: The United States, Italy and Spain were the sources of the acute and convalescent COVID-19 samples. From T cells, B-cell-depleted T cells, or PBMCs came the material, which was cDNA or gDNA.

Per the original data handling: It was from reference gene primer amplification that nucleated cell counts were estimated. The data were produced by immunoSEQ multiplex PCR, yet TCRdb's version contains in-frame clones alone and is incomplete. Clone size and V and J calls were adopted from that table, with D and trimming inferred from the DNA. The repertoire consists of around 88,000 clones, with roughly 88% occurring once and the leading ten covering 2.9%. Per germline, CDR1 MNHEY and CDR2 SVGAGI. Trimming removed 6 bases from V and 2 bases from J; junction bases left unmatched: 4. The CDR3 is 15 residues long.

Sequenced: peripheral blood. The J gene is TRBJ2-1, the V gene TRBV6-5; 10 bases are a match to TRBD1. This TCR was recovered from a woman aged 80 or over with acute or convalescent COVID-19. CDR3 residues: CASRSTGGTYNEQFF. CDR3 sequence (DNA): TGTGCCAGCAGGTCGACAGGGGGCACCTACAATGAGCAGTTCTTC.